This T cell receptor beta chain was captured in a study of OX40 agonist ivuxolimab in advanced cancers. Study-wide background: Ivuxolimab, which is an agonistic anti-OX40 (CD134) antibody, was administered to the patients. Each dose-escalation patient presented with hepatocellular carcinoma, melanoma, renal cell or head and neck cancer. Study-wide results and caveats: The study found that CD8+ T cells averaged more expanded clones than CD4+. Clonal expansion was seen in CD4+ and CD8+ blood T cells by week 6 at 0.1 to 3.0 mg/kg.

Regarding this clone: Its antigen is still unknown.

Here immunoSEQ multiplex PCR was the method, and the copy in TCRdb shows in-frame clones only, minus some. The data contain 98,000 or so clones, over 75% of them seen just once; the ten biggest clones take up about 2.4%. Germline CDR1 is LNHDA and CDR2 is SQIVND (reference sequence). CDR3 size: 13 residues. Trimming cost V 6 bases and J 5 bases, with 13 bases left between them. The TCR comes from an adult with an advanced solid tumor such as melanoma, head and neck, liver or kidney cancer. The chain is built from TRBV19 and TRBJ1-1; D perhaps matches TRBD1 (5 bases). The starting material was CD4+ or CD8+ T cells sorted from blood, obtained in a trial of the OX40 agonist ivuxolimab. The CDR3 nucleotides read TGTGCCAGTAGGGCGCGGGGGGGGACTGAAGCTTTCTTT. Translation: CASRARGGTEAFF.